This TCR beta chain was sequenced in a study of OX40 agonist ivuxolimab in advanced cancers. Assay: immunoSEQ multiplex PCR; the TCRdb copy retains only in-frame clones and omits some. This sample has roughly 100,000 clones, with 93% found just once. The V gene lost 9 bases and the J gene lost 7 bases, with 19 bases spanning the gap. The CDR3 has 14 amino acids. The germline V gene has CDR1 LNHDA and CDR2 SQIVND (reference sequence). The sample was CD4+ or CD8+ T cells sorted from blood, taken in a trial of the OX40 agonist ivuxolimab. This clonotype originated in an adult with an advanced solid tumor such as melanoma, head and neck, liver or kidney cancer. The rearrangement uses TRBV19 and TRBJ2-1, with a possible D match to TRBD2 (6 bases). The CDR3 nucleotides are TGTGCCAGCTACCCCGGGACTGGGCTTAATGAGCAGTTCTTC. This gives the protein CASYPGTGLNEQFF.